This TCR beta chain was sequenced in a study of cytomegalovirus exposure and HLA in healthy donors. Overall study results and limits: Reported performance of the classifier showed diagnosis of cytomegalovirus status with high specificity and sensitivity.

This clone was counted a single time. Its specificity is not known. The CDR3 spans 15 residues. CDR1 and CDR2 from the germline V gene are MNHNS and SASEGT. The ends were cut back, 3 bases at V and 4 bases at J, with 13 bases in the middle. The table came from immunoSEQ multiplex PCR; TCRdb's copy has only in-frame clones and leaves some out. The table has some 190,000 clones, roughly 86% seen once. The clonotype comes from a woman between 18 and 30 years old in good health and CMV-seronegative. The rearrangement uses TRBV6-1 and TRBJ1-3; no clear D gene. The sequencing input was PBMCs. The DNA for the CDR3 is TGTGCCAGCAGTGAGGCTGGGCCCCTCGGAAACACCATATATTTT. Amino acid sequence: CASSEAGPLGNTIYF.